A selection of T cell receptor beta chains follows, all from one sample in a study of T cell responses to AZD1222 COVID-19 vaccine. Assay used: immunoSEQ multiplex PCR; TCRdb lists only in-frame clones, some missing. The profile covers 120,000 or so clones, with approximately 90% appearing a single time and just over 4% taken by the ten largest. The input for sequencing was peripheral blood, taken 28 days after the second dose of the MenACWY control vaccine. The receptors were sampled from an adult who received the MenACWY meningococcal vaccine as a control. The CDR3 runs from the conserved cysteine through the conserved F or W. A D gene is named only where the DNA matches it firmly. Only some rows state a clone size, as once, few, many or a class for expanded clones.

V	size	D	J	CDR3	DNA
TRBV6-5	few	TRBD1	TRBJ1-5	CASSPEGQGGQPQHF	TGTGCCAGCAGTCCCGAAGGACAGGGCGGTCAGCCCCAGCATTTT
TRBV21-1	once	.	TRBJ2-3	CASNLKRPVRDTQYF	TGTGCCAGCAACCTAAAACGGCCGGTGAGGGATACGCAGTATTTT
TRBV7-2	.	.	TRBJ1-1	CASSQNTEAFF	TGTGCCAGCAGCCAAAACACTGAAGCTTTCTTT
TRBV28	.	.	TRBJ2-7	CASSSILGYELDF	TGTGCCAGCAGTTCGATTTTGGGCTACGAGCTGGACTTC
TRBV11-2	.	TRBD2	TRBJ2-2	CASSQRGGFTGELFF	TGTGCCAGCAGCCAGCGGGGGGGTTTCACCGGGGAGCTGTTTTTT
TRBV5-5	.	.	TRBJ2-1	CASSLAGRYNEQFF	TGTGCCAGCAGCTTGGCCGGACGGTACAATGAGCAGTTCTTC
TRBV24-1	.	.	TRBJ2-3	CATSDLSAGHYADTQYF	TGTGCCACCAGTGATTTGAGCGCGGGACACTACGCAGATACGCAGTATTTT
TRBV14	.	.	TRBJ2-1	CASSLTGLRYYNEQFF	TGTGCCAGCAGCCTAACGGGACTGAGATATTACAATGAGCAGTTCTTC
TRBV4-1	.	.	TRBJ1-2	CASSQSPSSANYGYTF	TGCGCCAGCAGCCAATCTCCCTCTTCAGCTAACTATGGCTACACCTTC
TRBV10-3	.	.	TRBJ1-6	CAISELGFSPLHF	TGTGCCATCAGTGAGCTTGGTTTTTCACCCCTCCACTTT
TRBV4-2	.	TRBD2	TRBJ2-2	CASSQIGTSGPNTGELFF	TGTGCCAGCAGCCAAATAGGGACTAGCGGACCTAACACCGGGGAGCTGTTTTTT
TRBV6-6	.	.	TRBJ2-5	CASSYEPQTLKTQYF	TGTGCCAGCAGTTACGAGCCACAGACTTTGAAGACCCAGTACTTC
TRBV7-6	.	.	TRBJ2-3	CASSLHGDSTDTQYF	TGTGCCAGCAGCTTACACGGGGATAGCACAGATACGCAGTATTTT
TRBV13	.	.	TRBJ2-1	CASSWTRAGNEQFF	TGTGCCAGCAGCTGGACTCGGGCGGGCAATGAGCAGTTCTTC
TRBV29-1	few	TRBD1	TRBJ1-2	CSVEFLGGSSGYTF	TGCAGCGTTGAATTTTTAGGGGGCTCATCTGGCTACACCTTC
TRBV7-2	once	.	TRBJ1-1	CASSFIQYTEAFF	TGTGCCAGCAGCTTTATTCAGTACACTGAAGCTTTCTTT
TRBV30	.	.	TRBJ2-1	CAWTDRSEQFF	TGTGCCTGGACCGACAGATCCGAGCAGTTCTTC
TRBV7-9	.	.	TRBJ1-3	CASSSTGGGGNTIYF	TGTGCCAGCAGCTCCACCGGGGGGGGTGGAAACACCATATATTTT
TRBV7-8	.	.	TRBJ2-3	CASSYRPGTGPWVYF	TGTGCCAGCAGCTACCGTCCCGGGACGGGACCCTGGGTATATTTT
TRBV18	.	TRBD1	TRBJ2-1	CASLRDRDYNEQFF	TGTGCCAGCCTGAGGGACAGAGACTACAATGAGCAGTTCTTC
TRBV5-1	.	.	TRBJ1-1	CASSLGGSTEAFF	TGCGCCAGCAGCTTAGGGGGAAGTACTGAAGCTTTCTTT
TRBV20-1	.	.	TRBJ2-5	CSASSASQETQYF	TGCAGTGCTAGTAGTGCCAGCCAGGAGACCCAGTACTTC
TRBV18	.	.	TRBJ2-6	CASSPRMESSGANVLTF	TGTGCCAGCTCACCACGGATGGAGAGCTCTGGGGCCAACGTCCTGACTTTC
TRBV18	.	TRBD1	TRBJ1-1	CASLPGQGATEAFF	TGTGCCAGCTTGCCGGGACAGGGGGCCACTGAAGCTTTCTTT
TRBV19	.	.	TRBJ1-5	CASSRGQGSNQPQHF	TGTGCCAGTAGTAGAGGGCAGGGGAGCAATCAGCCCCAGCATTTT
TRBV5-8	.	TRBD1	TRBJ1-5	CASSITGDSNQPQHF	TGTGCCAGCAGCATTACAGGGGACAGCAATCAGCCCCAGCATTTT
TRBV7-9	once	TRBD2	TRBJ2-1	CASSLLKTDGTSGRARQFF	TGTGCCAGCAGCTTATTGAAGACTGATGGGACTAGCGGGAGGGCCAGGCAGTTCTTC
TRBV7-2	.	TRBD1	TRBJ2-3	CASSLAGRQGAGADTQYF	TGTGCCAGCAGCTTAGCAGGTCGACAGGGGGCTGGGGCAGATACGCAGTATTTT
TRBV24-1	.	TRBD1	TRBJ2-2	CATSEQSGTGETGELFF	TGTGCCACCAGTGAGCAATCCGGGACAGGGGAGACCGGGGAGCTGTTTTTT
TRBV11-3	.	.	TRBJ1-1	CASSLDRGHTEAFF	TGTGCCAGCAGCTTAGATCGGGGACACACTGAAGCTTTCTTT
TRBV6-5	once	.	TRBJ1-2	CASSRGATNYGYTF	TGTGCCAGCTCTCGGGGGGCTACTAACTATGGCTACACCTTC
TRBV14	once	TRBD1	TRBJ1-5	CASSQDRGRGPQHF	TGTGCCAGCAGCCAAGACAGGGGGCGAGGGCCCCAGCATTTT
TRBV19	.	.	TRBJ1-2	CASSTGTAAVGGYTF	TGTGCCAGTAGTACTGGGACGGCAGCAGTCGGTGGCTACACCTTC
TRBV27	few	.	TRBJ1-1	CASSLSVNTEAFF	TGTGCCAGCAGTTTATCGGTGAACACTGAAGCTTTCTTT
TRBV7-9	.	.	TRBJ2-3	CASSQSTGTDTQYF	TGTGCCAGCAGCCAATCAACAGGCACAGATACGCAGTATTTT